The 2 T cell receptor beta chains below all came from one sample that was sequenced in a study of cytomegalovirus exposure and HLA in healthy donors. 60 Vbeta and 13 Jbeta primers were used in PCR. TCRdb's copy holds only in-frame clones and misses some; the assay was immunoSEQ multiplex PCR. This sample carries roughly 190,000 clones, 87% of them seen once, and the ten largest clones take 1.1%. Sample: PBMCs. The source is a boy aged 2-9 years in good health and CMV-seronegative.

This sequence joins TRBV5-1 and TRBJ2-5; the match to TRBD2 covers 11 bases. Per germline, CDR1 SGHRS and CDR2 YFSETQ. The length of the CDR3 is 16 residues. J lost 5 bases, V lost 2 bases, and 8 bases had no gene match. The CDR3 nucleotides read TGCGCCAGCAGCTTATCGGCTAGCGGGAGGTGGGAGACCCAGTACTTC. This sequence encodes CASSLSASGRWETQYF. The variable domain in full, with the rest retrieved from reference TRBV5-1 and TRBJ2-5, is KAGVTQTPRYLIKTRGQQVTLSCSPISGHRSVSWYQQTPGQGLQFLFEYFSETQRNKGNFPGRFSGRQFSNSRSEMNVSTLELGDSALYLCASSLSASGRWETQYFGPGTRLLVL.

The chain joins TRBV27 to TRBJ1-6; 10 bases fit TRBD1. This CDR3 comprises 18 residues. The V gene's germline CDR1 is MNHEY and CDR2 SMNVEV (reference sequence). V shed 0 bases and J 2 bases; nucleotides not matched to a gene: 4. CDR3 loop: CASSLSGTGVTYNSPLHF. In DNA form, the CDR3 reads TGTGCCAGCAGTTTATCGGGGACAGGGGTGACCTATAATTCACCCCTCCACTTT.